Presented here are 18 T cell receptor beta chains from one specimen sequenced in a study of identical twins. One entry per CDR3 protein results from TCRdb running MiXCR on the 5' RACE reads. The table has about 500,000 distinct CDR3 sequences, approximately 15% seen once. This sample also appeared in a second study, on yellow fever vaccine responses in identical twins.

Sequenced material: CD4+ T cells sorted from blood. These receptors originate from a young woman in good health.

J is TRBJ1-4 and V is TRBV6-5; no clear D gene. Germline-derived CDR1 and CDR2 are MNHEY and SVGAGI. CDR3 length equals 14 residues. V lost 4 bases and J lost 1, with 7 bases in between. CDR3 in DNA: TGTGCCAGCAGTTTTGGCAGAACTAATGAAAAACTGTTTTTT. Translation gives CASSFGRTNEKLFF.

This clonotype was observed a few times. Here the CDR3 reads CASTPGTSGSTDTQYF. The CDR3, as DNA: TGTGCCAGCACCCCCGGGACTAGCGGGAGCACAGATACGCAGTATTTT. V and J are TRBV27 and TRBJ2-3; TRBD2 matches at 12 bases. The V gene's germline CDR1 is MNHEY and CDR2 SMNVEV (reference sequence). The trim removed 7 bases at V and 0 bases at J, leaving 5 bases unmatched. The CDR3 has 16 residues.

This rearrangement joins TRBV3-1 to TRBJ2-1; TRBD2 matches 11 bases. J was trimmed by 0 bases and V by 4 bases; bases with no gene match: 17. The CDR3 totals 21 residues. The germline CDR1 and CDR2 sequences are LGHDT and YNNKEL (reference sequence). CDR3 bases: TGTGCCAGCAGCCCCACCTTCTCCCTAGCGGGAGGTCACAGCTCCTACAATGAGCAGTTCTTC. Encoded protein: CASSPTFSLAGGHSSYNEQFF.

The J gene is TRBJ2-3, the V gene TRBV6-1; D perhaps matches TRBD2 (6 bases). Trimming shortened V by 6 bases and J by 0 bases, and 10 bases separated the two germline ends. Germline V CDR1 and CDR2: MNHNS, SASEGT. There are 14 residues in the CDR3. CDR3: CASRVAVSTDTQYF. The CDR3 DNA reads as TGTGCCAGCAGGGTAGCGGTGAGCACAGATACGCAGTATTTT.

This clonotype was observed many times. The CDR3 nucleotides are TGTGCCAGCAGCCCCCAGGGGGCCTCGAATGAAAAACTGTTTTTT. The encoded protein is CASSPQGASNEKLFF. J is TRBJ1-4 and V is TRBV12-3 or TRBV12-4, with 8 positions matching TRBD1. The junction had 8 bases not matched to a gene; V was cut back by 6 bases and J by 5 bases. The CDR3 length is 15 residues.

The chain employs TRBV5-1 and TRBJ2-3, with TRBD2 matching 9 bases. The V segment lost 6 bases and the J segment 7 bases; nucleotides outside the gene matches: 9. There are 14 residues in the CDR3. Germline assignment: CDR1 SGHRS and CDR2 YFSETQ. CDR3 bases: TGCGCCAGCACCCCGGAGACTAGCGGTAATACGCAGTATTTT. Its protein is CASTPETSGNTQYF.

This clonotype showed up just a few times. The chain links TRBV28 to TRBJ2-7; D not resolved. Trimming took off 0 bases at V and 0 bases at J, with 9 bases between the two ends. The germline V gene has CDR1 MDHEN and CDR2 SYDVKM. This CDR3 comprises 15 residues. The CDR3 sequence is CASSLWAFSSYEQYF. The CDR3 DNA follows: TGTGCCAGCAGTTTATGGGCGTTTAGCTCCTACGAGCAGTACTTC.

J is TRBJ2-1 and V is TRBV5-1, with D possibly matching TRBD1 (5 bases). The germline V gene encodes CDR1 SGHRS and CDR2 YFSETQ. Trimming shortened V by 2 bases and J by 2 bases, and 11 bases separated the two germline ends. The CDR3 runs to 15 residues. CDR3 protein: CASSLVQGPYNEQFF. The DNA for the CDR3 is TGCGCCAGCAGCTTAGTTCAGGGCCCCTACAATGAGCAGTTCTTC.

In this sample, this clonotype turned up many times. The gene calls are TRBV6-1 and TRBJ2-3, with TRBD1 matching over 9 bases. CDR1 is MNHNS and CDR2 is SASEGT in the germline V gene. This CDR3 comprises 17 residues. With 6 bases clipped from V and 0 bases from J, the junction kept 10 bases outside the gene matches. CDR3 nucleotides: TGTGCCAGCAGCCAATATACAGGGGGCTTCAGCACAGATACGCAGTATTTT. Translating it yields CASSQYTGGFSTDTQYF.

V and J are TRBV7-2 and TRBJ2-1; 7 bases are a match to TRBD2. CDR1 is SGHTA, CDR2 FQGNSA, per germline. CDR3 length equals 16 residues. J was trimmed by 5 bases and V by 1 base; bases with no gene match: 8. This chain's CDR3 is CASSLVGTTPDNEQFF. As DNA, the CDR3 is TGTGCCAGCAGCTTAGTCGGGACTACCCCGGACAATGAGCAGTTCTTC.

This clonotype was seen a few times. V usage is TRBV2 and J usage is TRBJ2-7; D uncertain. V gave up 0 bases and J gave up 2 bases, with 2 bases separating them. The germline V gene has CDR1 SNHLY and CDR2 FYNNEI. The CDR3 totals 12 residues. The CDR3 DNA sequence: TGTGCCAGCAGTGAAGCCCCCTACGAGCAGTACTTC. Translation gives CASSEAPYEQYF.

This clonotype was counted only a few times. The CDR3 bases are TGTGCCAGCAGTTTACCCCGGACGGTCAAAACTGGAAACACCATATATTTT. Encoded protein: CASSLPRTVKTGNTIYF. The chain couples TRBV27 to TRBJ1-3; the D is unclear. This CDR3 contains 17 residues. Trimming shortened V by 2 bases and J by 2 bases, and 16 bases separated the two germline ends. In germline, CDR1 is MNHEY, CDR2 SMNVEV (reference sequence).

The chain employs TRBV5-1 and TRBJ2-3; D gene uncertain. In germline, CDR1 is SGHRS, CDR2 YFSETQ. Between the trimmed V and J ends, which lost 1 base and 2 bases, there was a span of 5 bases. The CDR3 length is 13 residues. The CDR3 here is CASSLSPTDTQYF. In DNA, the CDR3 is TGCGCCAGCAGCTTGAGCCCCACAGATACGCAGTATTTT.

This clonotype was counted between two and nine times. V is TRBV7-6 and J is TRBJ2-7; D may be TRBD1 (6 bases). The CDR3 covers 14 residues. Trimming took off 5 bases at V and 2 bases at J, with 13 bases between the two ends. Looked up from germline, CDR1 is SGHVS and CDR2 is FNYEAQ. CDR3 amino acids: CASSQRQETYEQYF. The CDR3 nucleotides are TGTGCCAGCAGCCAGAGACAGGAAACCTACGAGCAGTACTTC.

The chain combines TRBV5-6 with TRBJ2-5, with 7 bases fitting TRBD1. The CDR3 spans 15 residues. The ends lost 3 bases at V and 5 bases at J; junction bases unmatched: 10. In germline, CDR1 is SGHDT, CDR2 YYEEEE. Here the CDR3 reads CASSYSRQGRETQYF. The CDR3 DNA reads TGTGCCAGCAGCTACTCCAGACAGGGAAGGGAGACCCAGTACTTC.

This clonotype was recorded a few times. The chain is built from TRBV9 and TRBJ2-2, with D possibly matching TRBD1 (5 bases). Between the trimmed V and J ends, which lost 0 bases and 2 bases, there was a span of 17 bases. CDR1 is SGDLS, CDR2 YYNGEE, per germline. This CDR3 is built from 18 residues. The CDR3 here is CASSVENISGINTGELFF. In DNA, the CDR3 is TGTGCCAGCAGCGTAGAGAATATATCAGGGATCAACACCGGGGAGCTGTTTTTT.

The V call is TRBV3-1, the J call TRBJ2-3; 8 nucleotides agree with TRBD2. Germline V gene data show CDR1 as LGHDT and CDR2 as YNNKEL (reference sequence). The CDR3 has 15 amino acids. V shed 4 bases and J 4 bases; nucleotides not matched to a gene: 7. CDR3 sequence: CASSLETSVADTQYF. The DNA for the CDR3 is TGTGCCAGCAGCCTTGAGACTAGCGTCGCAGATACGCAGTATTTT.

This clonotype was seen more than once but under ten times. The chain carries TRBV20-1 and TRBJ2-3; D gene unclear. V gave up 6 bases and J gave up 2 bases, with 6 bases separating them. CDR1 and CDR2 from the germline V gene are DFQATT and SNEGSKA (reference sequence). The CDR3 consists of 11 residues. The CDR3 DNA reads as TGCAGTGCGAGCAACACAGATACGCAGTATTTT. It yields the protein CSASNTDTQYF.